This TCR beta chain was retrieved from a study of cytomegalovirus exposure and HLA in healthy donors. Study findings and constraints: TCR beta chains numbering approximately 150 were designated cytomegalovirus-associated. Analysis was carried out at a later point, and it linked a missense DCLRE1C variant to TCR beta V- and J-gene trimming.

The PCR employed 60 Vbeta primers together with 13 Jbeta primers. TCRdb keeps only in-frame clones here, not all; method: immunoSEQ multiplex PCR. The sample shows some 130,000 clones, around 76% of them seen only once. Regarding this clone: The antigen is undetermined.

The specimen was PBMCs. This sequence originates from a male donor in good health and CMV-seronegative.

CDR3 sequence reads: CASSVGGDAGELFF. The CDR3 DNA reads as TGTGCCAGCAGCGTTGGGGGGGACGCCGGGGAGCTGTTTTTT. The chain recombines TRBV9 with TRBJ2-2, with 7 bases lining up with TRBD2. The CDR3 extends over 14 amino acids. Looked up from germline, CDR1 is SGDLS and CDR2 is YYNGEE. Trimming cost V 2 bases and J 6 bases; bases outside gene matches: 4.